Sequencing of this TCR beta chain was carried out in a study of blood T cells in healthy people across ages. Next came a second PCR, run for about 6 to 11 cycles, which used a sample-barcoded 5' primer along with a J-beta primer mix. TCRdb redid the calling of the 5' RACE reads with MiXCR, one entry per CDR3 protein. The table has some 1.6 million distinct CDR3 sequences, roughly a third seen once. This clonotype was recorded a few times. This may stem from a read error, because a much larger clone lies one nucleotide away. CDR3 size: 14 residues. In germline, CDR1 is SNHLY, CDR2 FYNNEI. Sequenced input: blood. The receptor comes from a woman aged 30 to 39 in good health. V gene TRBV2 combines with J gene TRBJ2-6; tentative D call: TRBD1 (5 bases). The CDR3 sequence: CASSGSSGANVRTF. The CDR3 DNA is TGTGCCAGCAGTGGAAGCTCTGGGGCCAACGTCCGGACTTTC.